At least ten counts were recorded for the clone carrying this TCR beta chain. Its antigen is as yet unknown. The data were taken from a study of identical twins. In germline, CDR1 is SQVTM, CDR2 ANQGSEA. This CDR3 is 15 amino acids long. The V end lost 1 base, the J end lost 0 bases, and 12 bases lay between the germline ends. Study-wide results and caveats: Invariant MAIT and iNKT cells could partly confound zero-insertion analyses.

TCRdb reprocessed the 5' RACE reads with MiXCR, giving one entry per CDR3 protein. Of 400,000 to 550,000 distinct CDR3 sequences listed, more than 20% are singletons. The data also belong to a second study, concerning T cells expressing NK-cell markers.

The chain links TRBV29-1 to TRBJ1-1; a possible D gene is TRBD1 (5 bases). The sequenced material came from CD4+ T cells sorted from blood. The TCR comes from a woman aged 18-30 years in good health. Here the CDR3 reads CSVEAGWAMNTEAFF. CDR3 nucleotides: TGCAGCGTTGAAGCAGGGTGGGCCATGAACACTGAAGCTTTCTTT.